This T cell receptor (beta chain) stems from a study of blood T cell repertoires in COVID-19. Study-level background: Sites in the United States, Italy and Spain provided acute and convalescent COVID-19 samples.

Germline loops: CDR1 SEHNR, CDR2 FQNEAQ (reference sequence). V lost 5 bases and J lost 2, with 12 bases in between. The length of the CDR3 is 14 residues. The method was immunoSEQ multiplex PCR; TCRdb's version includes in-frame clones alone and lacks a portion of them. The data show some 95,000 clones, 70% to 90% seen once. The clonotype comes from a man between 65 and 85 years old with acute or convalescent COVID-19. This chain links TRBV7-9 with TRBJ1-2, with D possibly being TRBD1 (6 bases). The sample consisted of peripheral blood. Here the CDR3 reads CASSQGGGNYGYTF. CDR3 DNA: TGTGCCAGCAGCCAAGGGGGAGGGAACTATGGCTACACCTTC.